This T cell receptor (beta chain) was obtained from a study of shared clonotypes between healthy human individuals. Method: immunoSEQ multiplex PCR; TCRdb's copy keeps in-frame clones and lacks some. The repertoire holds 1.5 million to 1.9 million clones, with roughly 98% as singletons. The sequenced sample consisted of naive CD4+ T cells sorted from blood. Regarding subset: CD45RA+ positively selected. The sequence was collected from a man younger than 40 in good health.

In DNA, the CDR3 is TGTGCCAGCAGTTTGGGACAGACTAGCACAGATACGCAGTATTTT. Encoded protein: CASSLGQTSTDTQYF. V gene TRBV2 combines with J gene TRBJ2-3; 7 bases agree with TRBD1. Trimming removed 5 bases from V and 0 bases from J; junction bases left unmatched: 5. Germline V gene data show CDR1 as SNHLY and CDR2 as FYNNEI. The CDR3 extends over 15 amino acids.